The clone carrying this T cell receptor (beta chain) was observed a handful of times. Its matching antigen is unknown. The V and J ends lost 4 bases and 4 bases respectively, with 14 bases between them. CDR3 length equals 14 residues. Germline lookup yields CDR1 SGDLS and CDR2 YYNGEE. This entry belongs to a study of cytomegalovirus exposure and HLA in healthy donors. Turning to the study itself: An early release of data contained roughly 86 million unique TCRs, which came from HLA-typed donors.

PCR involved 60 Vbeta and 13 Jbeta primers. Clones were sequenced by immunoSEQ multiplex PCR, and TCRdb holds only the in-frame ones, with some missing. Of approximately 100,000 clones listed, 65% to 85% are singletons. Study-level points and caveats: Excluded: some indistinguishable V segments such as TRBV6-2 and TRBV6-3.

This sequence was found in a man aged 50 or older in good health and CMV-seronegative. Sequenced: PBMCs. The V gene is TRBV9, the J gene TRBJ2-5; a possible D gene is TRBD1 (6 bases). The CDR3, as DNA: TGTGCCAGCAGCTTACCGGGACAAACAGAGACCCAGTACTTC. This translates into CASSLPGQTETQYF.